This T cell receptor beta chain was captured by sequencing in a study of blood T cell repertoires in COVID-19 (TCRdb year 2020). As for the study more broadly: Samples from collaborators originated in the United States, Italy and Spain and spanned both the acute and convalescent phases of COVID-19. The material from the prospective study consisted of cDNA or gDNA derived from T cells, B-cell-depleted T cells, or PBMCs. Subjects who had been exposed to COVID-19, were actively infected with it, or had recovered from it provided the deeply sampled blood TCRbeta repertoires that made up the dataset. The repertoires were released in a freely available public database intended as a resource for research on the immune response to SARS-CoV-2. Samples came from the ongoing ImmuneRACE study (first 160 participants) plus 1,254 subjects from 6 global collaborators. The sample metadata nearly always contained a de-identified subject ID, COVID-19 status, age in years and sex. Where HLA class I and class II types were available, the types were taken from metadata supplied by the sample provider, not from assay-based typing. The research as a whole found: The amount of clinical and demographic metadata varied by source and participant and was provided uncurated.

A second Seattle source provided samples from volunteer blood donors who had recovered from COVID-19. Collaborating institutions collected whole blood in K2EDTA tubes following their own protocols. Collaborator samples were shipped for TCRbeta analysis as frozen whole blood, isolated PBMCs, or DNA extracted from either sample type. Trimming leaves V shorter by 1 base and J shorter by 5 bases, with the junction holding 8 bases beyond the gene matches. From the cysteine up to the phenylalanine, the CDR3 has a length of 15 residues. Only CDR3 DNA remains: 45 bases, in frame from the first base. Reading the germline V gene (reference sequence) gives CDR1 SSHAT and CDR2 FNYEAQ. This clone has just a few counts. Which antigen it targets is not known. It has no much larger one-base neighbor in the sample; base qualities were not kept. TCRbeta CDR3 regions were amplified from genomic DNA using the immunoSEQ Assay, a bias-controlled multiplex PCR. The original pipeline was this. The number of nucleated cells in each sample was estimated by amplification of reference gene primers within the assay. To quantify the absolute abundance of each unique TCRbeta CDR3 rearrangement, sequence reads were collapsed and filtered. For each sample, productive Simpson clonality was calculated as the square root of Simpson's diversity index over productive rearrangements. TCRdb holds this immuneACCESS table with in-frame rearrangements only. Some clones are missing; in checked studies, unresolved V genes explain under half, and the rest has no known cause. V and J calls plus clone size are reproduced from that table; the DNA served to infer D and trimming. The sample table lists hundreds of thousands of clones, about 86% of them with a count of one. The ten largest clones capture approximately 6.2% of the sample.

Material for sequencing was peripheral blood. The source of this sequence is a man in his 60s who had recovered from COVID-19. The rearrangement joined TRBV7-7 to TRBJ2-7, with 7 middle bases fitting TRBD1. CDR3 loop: CASSLVETGIHEQYF. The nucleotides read TGTGCCAGCAGCTTAGTAGAGACAGGGATCCACGAGCAGTACTTC.